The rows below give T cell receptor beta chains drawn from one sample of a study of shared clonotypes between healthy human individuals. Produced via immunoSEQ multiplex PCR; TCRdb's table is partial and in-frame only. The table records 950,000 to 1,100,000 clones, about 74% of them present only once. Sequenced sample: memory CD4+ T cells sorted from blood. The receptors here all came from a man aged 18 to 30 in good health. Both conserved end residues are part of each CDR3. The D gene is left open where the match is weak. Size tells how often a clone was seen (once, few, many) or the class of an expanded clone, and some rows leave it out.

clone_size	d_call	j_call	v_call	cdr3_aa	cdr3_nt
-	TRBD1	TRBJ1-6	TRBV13	CASSIGQAQNLHF	TGTGCCAGCAGCATTGGACAGGCTCAAAACCTCCACTTT
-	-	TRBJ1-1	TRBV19	CASKGTPTANTEAFF	TGTGCCAGTAAGGGGACACCAACAGCGAACACTGAAGCTTTCTTT
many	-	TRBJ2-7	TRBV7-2	CASSNREKQYF	TGTGCCAGCAGCAACAGGGAGAAGCAGTACTTC
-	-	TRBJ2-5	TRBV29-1	CSVRVQETQYF	TGCAGCGTCCGCGTACAAGAGACCCAGTACTTC
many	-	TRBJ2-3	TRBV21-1	CASSKVPGGFGTDTQYF	TGTGCCAGCAGCAAAGTCCCAGGGGGCTTTGGCACAGATACGCAGTATTTT
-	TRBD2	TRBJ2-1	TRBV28	CASTEGRRAGGNEQFF	TGTGCCAGCACCGAGGGACGGAGAGCGGGAGGAAATGAGCAGTTCTTC
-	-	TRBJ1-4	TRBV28	CASSSGQEKLFF	TGTGCCAGCAGCTCTGGACAGGAAAAACTGTTTTTT
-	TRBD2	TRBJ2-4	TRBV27	CASSPQRDLAKNIQYF	TGTGCCAGCAGTCCGCAGCGGGATCTAGCCAAAAACATTCAGTACTTC
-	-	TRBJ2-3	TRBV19	CASSTSGVPDTQYF	TGTGCCAGTAGTACCTCAGGGGTTCCAGATACGCAGTATTTT
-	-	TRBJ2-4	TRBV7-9	CASSLESGPKNIQYF	TGTGCCAGCAGCTTAGAATCAGGGCCCAAAAACATTCAGTACTTC
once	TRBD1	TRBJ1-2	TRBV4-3	CASSQDKGAGGYTF	TGCGCCAGCAGCCAAGATAAGGGGGCAGGTGGCTACACCTTC
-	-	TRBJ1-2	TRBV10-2	CASSLQRNYGYTF	TGCGCCAGCAGCTTACAGAGAAACTATGGCTACACCTTC
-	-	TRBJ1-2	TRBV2	CASSEEVFYGYTF	TGTGCCAGCAGTGAGGAGGTGTTCTATGGCTACACCTTC
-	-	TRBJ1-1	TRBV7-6	CASSLQGTAGTEAFF	TGTGCCAGCAGCTTGCAGGGGACTGCGGGCACTGAAGCTTTCTTT
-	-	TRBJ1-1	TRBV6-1	CASSGPARVNTEAFF	TGTGCCAGCAGTGGGCCCGCCCGGGTGAACACTGAAGCTTTCTTT
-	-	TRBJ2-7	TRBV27	CASSYTHSYEQYF	TGTGCCAGCAGTTACACCCACTCCTACGAGCAGTACTTC
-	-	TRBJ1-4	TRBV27	CASSFGQANEKLFF	TGTGCCAGCAGTTTCGGCCAGGCAAATGAAAAACTGTTTTTT
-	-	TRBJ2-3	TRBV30	CAWSKGGGGTDTQYF	TGTGCCTGGTCGAAGGGGGGCGGGGGCACAGATACGCAGTATTTT
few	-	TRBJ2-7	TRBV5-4	CASSLDAQEQYF	TGTGCCAGCAGCTTGGACGCCCAGGAGCAGTACTTC
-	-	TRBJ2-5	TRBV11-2	CASSLYQETQYF	TGTGCCAGCAGCTTGTACCAAGAGACCCAGTACTTC
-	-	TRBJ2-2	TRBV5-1	CASSTGLPNTGELFF	TGCGCCAGCAGCACCGGGCTCCCGAACACCGGGGAGCTGTTTTTT
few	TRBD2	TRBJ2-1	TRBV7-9	CASSPYLGLAGGNEQFF	TGTGCCAGCAGCCCTTACTTAGGACTAGCGGGAGGGAATGAGCAGTTCTTC
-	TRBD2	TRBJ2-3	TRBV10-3	CAISDLAGTSTDTQYF	TGTGCCATCAGTGACCTAGCGGGTACTAGCACAGATACGCAGTATTTT
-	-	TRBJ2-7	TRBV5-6	CASSSEPLYEQYF	TGTGCCAGCAGCTCCGAGCCCTTGTACGAGCAGTACTTC
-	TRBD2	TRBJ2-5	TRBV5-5	CASARGSMETQYF	TGTGCCAGCGCGCGGGGGAGCATGGAGACCCAGTACTTC
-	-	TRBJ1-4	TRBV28	CASNSFGQENEKLFF	TGTGCCAGCAACTCCTTTGGGCAGGAAAACGAAAAACTGTTTTTT
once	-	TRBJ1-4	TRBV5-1	CASNSGTINEKLFF	TGCGCCAGTAATTCCGGGACAATTAATGAAAAACTGTTTTTT
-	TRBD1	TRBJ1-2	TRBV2	CASSGQGANYGYTF	TGTGCCAGCAGTGGACAGGGCGCTAACTATGGCTACACCTTC
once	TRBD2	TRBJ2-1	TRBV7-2	CASSSTGTSGRSSYNEQFF	TGTGCCAGCAGCTCCACCGGGACTAGCGGGAGAAGCTCCTACAATGAGCAGTTCTTC
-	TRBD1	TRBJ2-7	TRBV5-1	CASSVGTGVTYEQYF	TGCGCCAGCAGCGTAGGGACAGGGGTAACCTACGAGCAGTACTTC
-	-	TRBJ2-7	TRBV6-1	CASCEGAGEQYF	TGTGCCAGCTGTGAGGGGGCGGGGGAGCAGTACTTC
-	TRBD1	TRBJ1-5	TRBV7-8	CASSPGQGASISNQPQHF	TGTGCCAGCAGCCCGGGACAGGGGGCATCAATTAGCAATCAGCCCCAGCATTTT